A selection of T cell receptor beta chains follows, all from one sample in a study of blood T cell repertoires in COVID-19. The protocol was immunoSEQ multiplex PCR, while the TCRdb copy is restricted to in-frame clones and leaves out a portion. The sample has around 400,000 clones; roughly 92% are singletons. Sequencing was carried out using PBMCs or T cells enriched from blood (not recorded which). The receptor source for this set is a woman aged 40 to 50 who had been exposed to COVID-19. Both conserved end residues are part of each CDR3. A D gene is named only where the DNA matches it firmly. Expanded clones get a size class; other rows say once, few or many, or leave the size out.

d_gene	v_gene	j_gene	abundance	CDR3nt	CDR3aa
TRBD1	TRBV29-1	TRBJ1-1	.	TGCAGCGCCTCGACAGGGACGAACACTGAAGCTTTCTTT	CSASTGTNTEAFF
.	TRBV9	TRBJ2-7	.	TGTGCCAGCAGCGTAGGACGGGGGAGCTCCTACGAGCAGTACTTC	CASSVGRGSSYEQYF
.	TRBV5-6	TRBJ1-3	.	TGTGCCAGCAGCCTAGTACAGCGGTCCGGAAACACCATATATTTT	CASSLVQRSGNTIYF
.	TRBV29-1	TRBJ2-2	few	TGCAGCGCTAAGGACACCACCGGGGAGCTGTTTTTT	CSAKDTTGELFF
TRBD1	TRBV3-1/TRBV3-2	TRBJ1-1	.	TGTGCCAGCAGCCCCACCGACAGGGGAAGGACTGAAGCTTTCTTT	CASSPTDRGRTEAFF
TRBD1	TRBV6-2/TRBV6-3	TRBJ2-6	.	TGTGCCAGCAGTTACGTATCGGGGACAGGGGGTGCTGGGGCCAACGTCCTGACTTTC	CASSYVSGTGGAGANVLTF
TRBD2	TRBV9	TRBJ2-1	.	TGTGCCAGCACCAGAGGGGAGGGGTACAGCGGACTAGACAATGAGCAGTTCTTC	CASTRGEGYSGLDNEQFF
.	TRBV9	TRBJ2-3	.	TGTGCCAGCAGCGTAGTAGGGGGCACAGATACGCAGTATTTT	CASSVVGGTDTQYF
.	TRBV18	TRBJ1-4	.	TGTGCCAGCTCACCGCGCTCGGGATCAACTAATGAAAAACTGTTTTTT	CASSPRSGSTNEKLFF
.	TRBV5-4	TRBJ1-6	.	TGTGCCAGCAGCTTGTTTCCGCGGGGCTCCTATAATTCACCCCTCCACTTT	CASSLFPRGSYNSPLHF
TRBD2	TRBV6-2/TRBV6-3	TRBJ2-2	few	TGTGCCAGCAGTTACCCGCTGAGCGGGAGGCCTGAACCGGTTACCGGGGAGCTGTTTTTT	CASSYPLSGRPEPVTGELFF
.	TRBV3-1/TRBV3-2	TRBJ1-3	.	TGTGCCAGCAGCCCGTCTGGCAGGGCAAACACCATATATTTT	CASSPSGRANTIYF
TRBD2	TRBV30	TRBJ2-1	.	TGTGCCTGGAGTGTAGCCAGGACTAGCGGAACCTACAATGAGCAGTTCTTC	CAWSVARTSGTYNEQFF
TRBD2	TRBV4-3	TRBJ2-6	.	TGCGCCAGCAGCCAAGCCCCTCCCTTAGCGGGAGGGGTAGTCGGGGCCAACGTCCTGACTTTC	CASSQAPPLAGGVVGANVLTF
.	TRBV5-1	TRBJ1-4	.	TGCGCCAGCAGCCCGATGGCTCGTAATGAAAAACTGTTTTTT	CASSPMARNEKLFF
TRBD1	TRBV11-2	TRBJ1-2	.	TGTGCCAGCAGCTTAGGGACAGGGGTGGGTACTGGCTACACCTTC	CASSLGTGVGTGYTF
.	TRBV6-5	TRBJ1-4	.	TGTGCCAGCAGCCTAACAACTAATGAAAAACTGTTTTTT	CASSLTTNEKLFF
TRBD1	TRBV24-1	TRBJ2-1	.	TGTGCCGCGGGTAAAAGGGGACAGGGGATCAGGGTGCAGTTCTTC	CAAGKRGQGIRVQFF
TRBD1	TRBV5-1	TRBJ2-7	once	TGCGCCAGCAGCCACAGCTTGACAGGGGGTTTAGACTACGAGCAGTACTTC	CASSHSLTGGLDYEQYF
.	TRBV3-1/TRBV3-2	TRBJ1-4	once	TGTGCCAGCAGCCCACCAGAAAGTGAAAAACTGTTTTTT	CASSPPESEKLFF
.	TRBV2	TRBJ1-6	.	TGTGCCAGCAAGGCAGGGATCAGTTCACCCCTCCACTTT	CASKAGISSPLHF
.	TRBV19	TRBJ1-1	.	TGTGCCAGTATTAAAGTTGAGGGGAACACTGAAGCTTTCTTT	CASIKVEGNTEAFF
TRBD2	TRBV5-4	TRBJ2-7	.	TGTGCCAGCAGCTTGGCGGGGGGGCAACTATCCTACGAGCAGTACTTC	CASSLAGGQLSYEQYF
TRBD1	TRBV10-3	TRBJ1-1	.	TGTGCCATCGGACAGGGGGCAGAAAAAGCTTTCTTT	CAIGQGAEKAFF
.	TRBV7-2	TRBJ1-1	.	TGTGCCAGCAGCTTAGAGGCGGGGAGGACTGAAGCTTTCTTT	CASSLEAGRTEAFF
.	TRBV7-9	TRBJ1-6	.	TGTGCCAGCAGCCGGACAAATTCACCCCTCCACTTT	CASSRTNSPLHF
TRBD2	TRBV24-1	TRBJ2-3	.	TGTGCCACCAGTGACGACGGGGGGGCCGACCCAGATACGCAGTATTTT	CATSDDGGADPDTQYF
.	TRBV30	TRBJ1-4	.	TGTGCCTGGACGACAGGCATCAATGAAAAACTGTTTTTT	CAWTTGINEKLFF
TRBD2	TRBV30	TRBJ2-2	.	TGTGCCTGGAGTCTCGGGAGGGTAGCGGGAGAGGCCGGGGAGCTGTTTTTT	CAWSLGRVAGEAGELFF
TRBD2	TRBV5-6	TRBJ2-1	.	TGTGCCAGCAGCCGGACTAGCGGGAGTTTTTCCTACAATGAGCAGTTCTTC	CASSRTSGSFSYNEQFF
.	TRBV19	TRBJ1-1	.	TGTGCCAGTAGTATGAAGGGCGGGGGTTCAAACACTGAAGCTTTCTTT	CASSMKGGGSNTEAFF
.	TRBV7-9	TRBJ1-2	.	TGTGCCAGCAGCTTAATGAACTCTAACTATGGCTACACCTTC	CASSLMNSNYGYTF
TRBD1	TRBV3-1/TRBV3-2	TRBJ1-5	.	TGTGCCAGCAGCCAAACAGGGGGGGGGCAGCCCCAGCATTTT	CASSQTGGGQPQHF
.	TRBV7-2	TRBJ1-3	.	TGTGCCAGCAGCTTAAACCCCAGGGGAAACACCATATATTTT	CASSLNPRGNTIYF
.	TRBV7-3	TRBJ2-5	.	TGTGCCAGCAGCCCCGGGGGAAGAAGAGAGACCCAGTACTTC	CASSPGGRRETQYF
.	TRBV24-1	TRBJ2-5	.	TGTGCCACCAGTGTTGGTCAGGGGCTCCAAGAGACCCAGTACTTC	CATSVGQGLQETQYF
.	TRBV12-3/TRBV12-4	TRBJ2-7	few	TGTGCCAGCAGTTTACAGGACTACGAGCAGTACTTC	CASSLQDYEQYF
.	TRBV30	TRBJ1-5	.	TGTGCCTGGAGAACGCCGAAGGGAGGCAATCAGCCCCAGCATTTT	CAWRTPKGGNQPQHF
.	TRBV6-1	TRBJ1-1	.	TGTGCCAGCAGTGAAACCATGGGGGGGTTGGCTGAAGCTTTCTTT	CASSETMGGLAEAFF
TRBD1	TRBV9	TRBJ1-1	.	TGTGCCAGCAGCCCACCCATAGGCTGGGACAGGGGTTCCACTGAAGCTTTCTTT	CASSPPIGWDRGSTEAFF
.	TRBV12-3/TRBV12-4	TRBJ1-1	.	TGTGCCAGCAGTTTAGCGTCAGGGGCTGAAGCTTTCTTT	CASSLASGAEAFF
.	TRBV12-5	TRBJ1-5	.	TGTGCTAGTGGTTTGGTAGTGGGGGCCGGCCAGCCCCAGCATTTT	CASGLVVGAGQPQHF
.	TRBV7-9	TRBJ1-1	few	TGTGCCAGCAGCTTAGCTGGGGGGTTAAACACTGAAGCTTTCTTT	CASSLAGGLNTEAFF
TRBD1	TRBV7-9	TRBJ1-2	.	TGTGCCAGCAGCCCGACAGGGGTAGACTCTAACTATGGCTACACCTTC	CASSPTGVDSNYGYTF
TRBD1	TRBV7-2	TRBJ1-2	.	TGTGCCAGCAGCCGCACCGGGACAGGGTATGGCTACACCTTC	CASSRTGTGYGYTF
TRBD1	TRBV15	TRBJ1-1	.	TGTGCCACCAGCAGTCCCGGGACAGGGAACACTGAAGCTTTCTTT	CATSSPGTGNTEAFF
TRBD2	TRBV6-2/TRBV6-3	TRBJ2-7	.	TGTGCCAGCAGTGACACTAGCGGGTCCTACGAGCAGTACTTC	CASSDTSGSYEQYF
.	TRBV5-1	TRBJ1-4	.	TGCGCCAGCAGCTTGGGAGGGTCAACTAATGAAAAACTGTTTTTT	CASSLGGSTNEKLFF